These 10 T cell receptor beta chains were all obtained from the same sample, sequenced in a study of T-cell memory formation after mild COVID-19. From the 5' RACE reads, TCRdb called clonotypes with MiXCR, one entry per CDR3 protein. The table includes about 150,000 distinct CDR3 sequences, under 30% detected once. What was sequenced was PBMCs or a T cell subset sorted from them (not recorded which). Receptors originate from an adult woman who had mild COVID-19 (a few samples of this study predate the infection). Cell type and time point are not known.

This clonotype has ten or more counts. The chain links TRBV5-5 to TRBJ1-1; no clear D. The CDR3 length is 14 residues. V lost 4 bases and J lost 2, with 12 bases in between. The germline CDR1 and CDR2 sequences are SGHKS and YYEKEE (reference sequence). The CDR3 loop is CASSLLNSNTEAFF. DNA of the CDR3: TGTGCCAGCAGCCTACTCAACAGCAACACTGAAGCTTTCTTT.

There are a few counts of this clonotype. The rearrangement links TRBV5-1 to TRBJ2-7; the D is unclear. Looked up from germline, CDR1 is SGHRS and CDR2 is YFSETQ. The CDR3 runs to 13 residues. Trimming removed 7 bases from V and 5 bases from J, with 16 bases in between. This chain's CDR3 is CASGGETDNEQYF. CDR3 sequence (DNA): TGCGCCAGCGGCGGTGAGACTGACAACGAGCAGTACTTC.

The DNA for the CDR3 is TGTGCCAGCAGCATTTTAGCGGGGGCATACACCGGGGAGCTGTTTTTT. Its translation is CASSILAGAYTGELFF. This chain links TRBV7-9 with TRBJ2-2, with 9 bases matching TRBD2. With V trimmed by 5 bases and J by 3 bases, 7 bases remained unmatched. Germline V gene sequence: CDR1 SEHNR, CDR2 FQNEAQ (reference sequence). This CDR3 region has 16 residues.

The chain recombines TRBV30 with TRBJ2-7; tentative D call: TRBD1 (6 bases). Germline V lookup: CDR1 GTSNPN, CDR2 SVGIG (reference sequence). This CDR3 has 13 amino acids. V was clipped by 2 bases and J by 0 bases, with 8 bases between them. CDR3 sequence reads: CAWSTGLSYEQYF. The DNA of the CDR3 is TGTGCCTGGAGTACAGGGCTCTCCTACGAGCAGTACTTC.

The chain joins TRBV6-5 to TRBJ1-1; D ambiguous. V lost 2 bases and J lost 2, with 6 bases in between. This CDR3 spans 13 amino acids. Germline V gene sequence: CDR1 MNHEY, CDR2 SVGAGI. Here the CDR3 DNA reads TGTGCCAGCAGTTACCATGTTAACACTGAAGCTTTCTTT. Protein product: CASSYHVNTEAFF.

In its sample, this clonotype was seen many times. V is TRBV7-2 and J is TRBJ2-5, with D hard to call. Per the germline V gene, CDR1 is SGHTA and CDR2 is FQGNSA. Trimming removed 3 bases at V and 5 bases at J, with 13 bases between. CDR3 length: 14 amino acids. DNA of the CDR3: TGTGCCAGCAGCTTGGCGGATTGGCGGGAGACCCAGTACTTC. Its protein is CASSLADWRETQYF.

The chain carries TRBV2 and TRBJ1-1; TRBD1 might be the D (6 bases). Trimming removed 7 bases from V and 3 bases from J, with 18 bases in between. Germline CDR1 reads SNHLY; CDR2 reads FYNNEI. This CDR3 has 15 amino acids. The CDR3 spells CASIGLTYRDTEAFF. The DNA for the CDR3 is TGTGCCAGCATTGGGTTGACGTACAGGGACACTGAAGCTTTCTTT.

This clonotype appeared a few times. The chain couples TRBV7-8 to TRBJ2-3, with 14 bases matching TRBD2. Per the germline V gene, CDR1 is SGHVS and CDR2 is FQNEAQ. The J segment lost 2 bases and the V segment lost 9 bases, leaving 7 bases of the junction unmatched. The CDR3 length is 16 residues. The CDR3 DNA sequence: TGTGCCAGTGGGTGGGGACTAGCGGGGGACACAGATACGCAGTATTTT. Its protein product is CASGWGLAGDTDTQYF.

This clonotype was observed a handful of times. This chain joins TRBV9 and TRBJ2-1; D is ambiguous. Germline loops: CDR1 SGDLS, CDR2 YYNGEE. CDR3 size: 15 residues. Trimming shortened V by 0 bases and J by 3 bases, and 10 bases separated the two germline ends. For the CDR3, the DNA is TGTGCCAGCAGCGTAGAATCGGCCTTCTACAATGAGCAGTTCTTC. Protein sequence: CASSVESAFYNEQFF. Based on the CDR3 plus reference TRBV9 and TRBJ2-1, the full variable domain is DSGVTQTPKHLITATGQRVTLRCSPRSGDLSVYWYQQSLDQGLQFLIQYYNGEERAKGNILERFSAQQFPDLHSELNLSSLELGDSALYFCASSVESAFYNEQFFGPGTRLTVL.

This chain connects TRBV5-5 to TRBJ2-1; 12 nucleotides align to TRBD2. Germline loops: CDR1 SGHKS, CDR2 YYEKEE (reference sequence). The V segment lost 4 bases and the J segment 4 bases; nucleotides outside the gene matches: 6. The CDR3 is 16 amino acids. DNA of the CDR3: TGTGCCAGCAGCGTGACACTAGCGGGAGGATACAATGAGCAGTTCTTC. It yields the protein CASSVTLAGGYNEQFF.